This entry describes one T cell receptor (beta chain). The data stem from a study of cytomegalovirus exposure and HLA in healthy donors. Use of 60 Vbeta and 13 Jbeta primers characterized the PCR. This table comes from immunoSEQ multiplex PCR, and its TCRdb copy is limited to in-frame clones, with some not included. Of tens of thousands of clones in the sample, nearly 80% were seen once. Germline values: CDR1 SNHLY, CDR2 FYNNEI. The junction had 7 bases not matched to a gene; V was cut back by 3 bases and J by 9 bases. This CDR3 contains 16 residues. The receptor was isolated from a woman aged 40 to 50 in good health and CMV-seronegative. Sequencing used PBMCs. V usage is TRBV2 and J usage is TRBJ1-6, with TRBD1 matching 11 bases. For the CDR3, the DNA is TGTGCCAGCAGTGAGTTTGGACAGGGGGCCGGTTCACCCCTCCACTTT. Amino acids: CASSEFGQGAGSPLHF.